A single T cell receptor (beta chain) is shown here with its context. Recruitment covered about two dozen US areas and drew participants whose ages spanned about 18 to 89 years. Data came from immunoSEQ multiplex PCR; TCRdb stores just in-frame clones and leaves some out. The repertoire has about 400,000 clones, roughly 91% of them found once; the top ten carry less than 2%. The CDR3 extends over 13 amino acids. From germline, CDR1 is KGHSH and CDR2 LQKENI. Between the trimmed V and J ends, which lost 5 bases and 2 bases, there was a span of 9 bases. The sample originates from a study of blood T cell repertoires in COVID-19.

This clonotype was obtained from a woman under 40 who had recovered from COVID-19. The V gene is TRBV18, the J gene TRBJ1-1, with D perhaps matching TRBD1 (5 bases). The specimen was PBMCs or T cells enriched from blood (not recorded which). The CDR3 bases are TGTGCCAGCTCAGGGGACTCAAACACTGAAGCTTTCTTT. Its translation: CASSGDSNTEAFF.